This T cell receptor beta chain was sequenced for a study of T cells expressing NK-cell markers. Looking at the study overall: The TCR beta repertoires originated in sorted CD3+CD56+NKG2C+, CD3+CD56+NKG2C- and CD3+CD56-NKG2C+ T cells.

A note on this clonotype: Its antigen is undetermined.

TCR beta cDNA was generated via 5'RACE template switching incorporating UMIs. TCRdb re-called the 5' RACE reads and gives one entry per CDR3 protein, without DNA. This table holds about 170,000 distinct CDR3 sequences. Findings and caveats of the study: Top CD8+ clonotypes included the dominant CD3+CD56+NKG2C+ clonotypes in five to seven donors.

This CDR3 contains 13 residues. Germline V lookup: CDR1 LGHDT, CDR2 YNNKEL (reference sequence). Sequenced input: blood T cells: a sorted CD56 or NKG2C T cell subset, CD4+ or CD8+ T cells, or bulk PBMC T cells (not recorded which). This receptor was taken from a man aged 18 to 70 in good health. The rearrangement joins TRBV3-1 to TRBJ2-3; TCRdb's assignment of TRBD2 cannot be checked, as there is no DNA. This CDR3 is CASRLGRQDTQYF.